The sequence of this T cell receptor (beta chain) was determined in a study of blood T cell repertoires in COVID-19. The table came from immunoSEQ multiplex PCR; TCRdb's copy has only in-frame clones and leaves some out. The table has about 220,000 clones, more than 75% seen once; the top ten hold roughly 8.2%. The CDR3 is 15 residues long. V lost 2 bases and J lost 9, with 18 bases in between. CDR1 is SGHRS, CDR2 YFSETQ, per germline. This receptor was obtained from a woman older than 75 with COVID-19, enrolled during active disease. Sequencing used peripheral blood. The rearrangement uses TRBV5-1 and TRBJ2-1, with D possibly being TRBD2 (6 bases). The CDR3 here is CASSLRDSRVGEQFF. The CDR3 coding sequence is TGCGCCAGCAGCTTACGGGACTCGCGTGTTGGTGAGCAGTTCTTC.